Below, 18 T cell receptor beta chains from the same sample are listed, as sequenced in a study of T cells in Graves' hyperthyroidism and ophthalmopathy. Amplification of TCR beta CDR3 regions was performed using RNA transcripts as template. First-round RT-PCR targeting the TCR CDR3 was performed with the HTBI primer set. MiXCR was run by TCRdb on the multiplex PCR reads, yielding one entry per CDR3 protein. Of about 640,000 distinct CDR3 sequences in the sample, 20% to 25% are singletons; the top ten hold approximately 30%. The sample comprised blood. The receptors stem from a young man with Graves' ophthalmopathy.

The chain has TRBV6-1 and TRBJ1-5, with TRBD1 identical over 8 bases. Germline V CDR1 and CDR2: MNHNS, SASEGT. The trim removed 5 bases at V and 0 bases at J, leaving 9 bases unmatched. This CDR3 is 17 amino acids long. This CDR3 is CASSSIGTGVSNQPQHF. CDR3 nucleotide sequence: TGTGCCAGCAGTTCTATCGGGACAGGTGTTAGCAATCAGCCCCAGCATTTT.

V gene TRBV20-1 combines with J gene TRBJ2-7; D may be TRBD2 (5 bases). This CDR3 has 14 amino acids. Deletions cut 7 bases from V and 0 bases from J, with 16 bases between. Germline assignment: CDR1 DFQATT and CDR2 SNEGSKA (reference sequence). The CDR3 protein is CSVSGAESSYEQYF. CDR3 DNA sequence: TGCAGTGTTAGTGGAGCGGAGAGCTCCTACGAGCAGTACTTC.

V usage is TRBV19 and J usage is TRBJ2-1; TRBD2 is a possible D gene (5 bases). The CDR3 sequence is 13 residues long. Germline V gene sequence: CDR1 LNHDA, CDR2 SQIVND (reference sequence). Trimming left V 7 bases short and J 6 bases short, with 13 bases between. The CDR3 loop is CASTRGGLNEQFF. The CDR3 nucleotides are TGTGCCAGTACCCGGGGTGGCCTCAATGAGCAGTTCTTC.

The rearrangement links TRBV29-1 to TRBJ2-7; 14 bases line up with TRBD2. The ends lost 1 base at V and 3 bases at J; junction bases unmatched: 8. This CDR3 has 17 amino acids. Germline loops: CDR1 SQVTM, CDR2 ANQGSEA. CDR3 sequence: CSVEAPGLAGDFYEQYF. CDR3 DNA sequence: TGCAGCGTTGAAGCTCCGGGACTAGCGGGAGATTTCTACGAGCAGTACTTC.

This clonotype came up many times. CDR3 region: CASSALLTEAFF. CDR3 in DNA: TGTGCCAGCTCAGCCCTTTTAACTGAAGCTTTCTTT. The chain is built from TRBV11-2 and TRBJ1-1, with D hard to call. The CDR3 has 12 amino acids. V lost 8 bases to trimming and J lost 5 bases, with 12 bases between them. Germline values: CDR1 SGHAT, CDR2 FQNNGV. The full variable domain, in which reference TRBV11-2 and TRBJ1-1 provide the parts outside the CDR3, is EAGVAQSPRYKIIEKRQSVAFWCNPISGHATLYWYQQILGQGPKLLIQFQNNGVVDDSQLPKDRFSAERLKGVDSTLKIQPAKLEDSAVYLCASSALLTEAFFGQGTRLTVV.

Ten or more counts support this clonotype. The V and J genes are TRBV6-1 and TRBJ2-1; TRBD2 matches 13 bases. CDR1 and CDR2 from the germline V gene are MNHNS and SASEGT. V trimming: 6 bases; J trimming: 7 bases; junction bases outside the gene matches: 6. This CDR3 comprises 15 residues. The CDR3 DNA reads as TGTGCCAGCAGGGGGACTAGCGGGAATGGGAATGAGCAGTTCTTC. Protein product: CASRGTSGNGNEQFF.

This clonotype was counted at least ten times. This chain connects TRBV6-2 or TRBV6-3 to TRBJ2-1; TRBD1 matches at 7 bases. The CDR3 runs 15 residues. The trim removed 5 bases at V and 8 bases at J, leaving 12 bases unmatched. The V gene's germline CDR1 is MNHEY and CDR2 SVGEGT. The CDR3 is CASSKGQPTADEQFF. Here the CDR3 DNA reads TGTGCCAGCAGTAAGGGACAGCCCACCGCGGATGAGCAGTTCTTC.

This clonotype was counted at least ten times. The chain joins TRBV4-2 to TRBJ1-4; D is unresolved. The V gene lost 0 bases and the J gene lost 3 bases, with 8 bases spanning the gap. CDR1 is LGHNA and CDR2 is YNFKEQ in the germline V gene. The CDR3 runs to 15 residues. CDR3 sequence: CASSQETGANEKLFF. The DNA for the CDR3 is TGTGCCAGCAGCCAAGAGACGGGAGCTAATGAAAAACTGTTTTTT.

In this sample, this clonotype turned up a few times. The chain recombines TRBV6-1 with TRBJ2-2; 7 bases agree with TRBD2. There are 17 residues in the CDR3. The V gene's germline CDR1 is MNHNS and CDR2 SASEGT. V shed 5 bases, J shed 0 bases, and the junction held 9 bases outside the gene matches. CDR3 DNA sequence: TGTGCCAGCAGTCCCCGAGGAGCGGGGACGAACACCGGGGAGCTGTTTTTT. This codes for CASSPRGAGTNTGELFF.

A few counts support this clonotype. CDR3: CASSPSPGSINIQYF. The CDR3, as DNA: TGTGCCAGCAGCCCCAGTCCGGGATCGATTAACATTCAGTACTTC. J is TRBJ2-4 and V is TRBV6-1, with a tentative D call TRBD2 (5 bases). Germline-derived CDR1 and CDR2 are MNHNS and SASEGT. The CDR3 has 15 amino acids. V dropped 6 bases and J dropped 7 bases, with 19 bases sitting between them.

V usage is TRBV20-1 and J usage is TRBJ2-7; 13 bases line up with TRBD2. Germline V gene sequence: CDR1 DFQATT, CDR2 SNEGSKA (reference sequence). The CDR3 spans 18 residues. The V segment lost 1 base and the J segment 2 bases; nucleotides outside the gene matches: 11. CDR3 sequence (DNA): TGCAGTGCTAGAGGGGTGGACAGGACTAGCGGGGGAACCTACGAGCAGTACTTC. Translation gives CSARGVDRTSGGTYEQYF.

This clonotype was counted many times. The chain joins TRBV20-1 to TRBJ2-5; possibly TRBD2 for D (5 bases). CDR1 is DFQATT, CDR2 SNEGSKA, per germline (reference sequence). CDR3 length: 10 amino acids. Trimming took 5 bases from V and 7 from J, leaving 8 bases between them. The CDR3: CSAHEGTQYF. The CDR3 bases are TGCAGTGCTCACGAGGGGACCCAGTACTTC.

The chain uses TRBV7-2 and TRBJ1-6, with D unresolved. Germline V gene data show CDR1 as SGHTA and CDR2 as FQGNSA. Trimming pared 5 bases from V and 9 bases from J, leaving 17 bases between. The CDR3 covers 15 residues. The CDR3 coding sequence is TGTGCCAGCAGCCCTAGGGCCCTAACGAGTTCACCCCTCCACTTT. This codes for CASSPRALTSSPLHF.

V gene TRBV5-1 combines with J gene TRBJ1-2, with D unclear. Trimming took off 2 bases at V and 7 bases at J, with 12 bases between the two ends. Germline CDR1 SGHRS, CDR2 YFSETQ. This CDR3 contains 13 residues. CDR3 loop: CASSFMAGSGYTF. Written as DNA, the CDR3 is TGCGCCAGCAGCTTTATGGCGGGGTCTGGCTACACCTTC.

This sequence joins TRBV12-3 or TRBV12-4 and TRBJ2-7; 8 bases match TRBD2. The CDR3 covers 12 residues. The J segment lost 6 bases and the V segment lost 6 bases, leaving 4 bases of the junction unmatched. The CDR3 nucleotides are TGTGCCAGCAGCGGGAGGGGGGTCGAGCAGTACTTC. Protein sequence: CASSGRGVEQYF.

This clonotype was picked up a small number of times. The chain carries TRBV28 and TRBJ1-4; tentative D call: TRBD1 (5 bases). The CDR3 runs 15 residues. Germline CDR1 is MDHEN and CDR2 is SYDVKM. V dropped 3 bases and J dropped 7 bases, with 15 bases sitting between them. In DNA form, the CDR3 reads TGTGCCAGCAGTTTTGGGGGGAAGCAGGCTGAAAAACTGTTTTTT. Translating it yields CASSFGGKQAEKLFF.

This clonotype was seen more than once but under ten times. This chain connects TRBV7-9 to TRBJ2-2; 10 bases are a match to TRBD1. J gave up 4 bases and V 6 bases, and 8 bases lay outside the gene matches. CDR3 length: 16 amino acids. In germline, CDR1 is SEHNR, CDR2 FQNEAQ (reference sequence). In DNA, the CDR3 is TGTGCCAGCAGGGTGACAGGGGGCTCTATCACCGGGGAGCTGTTTTTT. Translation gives CASRVTGGSITGELFF.

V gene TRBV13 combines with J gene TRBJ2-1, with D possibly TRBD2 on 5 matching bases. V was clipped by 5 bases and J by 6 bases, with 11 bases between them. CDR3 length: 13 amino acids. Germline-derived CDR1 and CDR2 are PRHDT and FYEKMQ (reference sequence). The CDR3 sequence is CASSVRGFNEQFF. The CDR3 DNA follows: TGTGCCAGCAGCGTCAGAGGGTTCAATGAGCAGTTCTTC.